Each of the 5 T cell receptor beta chains below was sequenced from the same sample in a study of T cell responses to AZD1222 COVID-19 vaccine. Profiled with immunoSEQ multiplex PCR; TCRdb holds only in-frame clones, not every one. The table shows approximately 140,000 clones, with about 91% occurring only once. The sequencing used peripheral blood, collected on day 0 of AZD1222 vaccination. Source of these receptors: an adult in good health.

In this sample, this clone turned up once. The rearrangement joins TRBV2 to TRBJ2-6; D gene unclear. V shed 1 base and J shed 2 bases, with 6 bases lying between them. Per the germline V gene, CDR1 is SNHLY and CDR2 is FYNNEI. The CDR3 contains 15 residues. The CDR3 nucleotides are TGTGCCAGCAGTGAAGGGGCCCCTGGGGCCAACGTCCTGACTTTC. Its protein product is CASSEGAPGANVLTF.

The J gene is TRBJ2-1, the V gene TRBV2; D not resolved. There are 12 residues in the CDR3. Germline CDR1 SNHLY, CDR2 FYNNEI. The germline V and J ends were trimmed by 4 bases and 5 bases, with 6 bases remaining between them. CDR3 residues: CASSAQNNEQFF. The CDR3 DNA is TGTGCCAGCAGTGCCCAAAACAATGAGCAGTTCTTC.

This chain connects TRBV2 to TRBJ1-6, with 8 bases aligning to TRBD1. The CDR3 loop spans 15 amino acids. Germline loops: CDR1 SNHLY, CDR2 FYNNEI. Unmatched junction bases numbered 9, after V lost 9 bases and J lost 5 bases. DNA for the CDR3: TGTGCCAGTTCTAAGTCGACAGGGGATAATTCACCCCTCCACTTT. Translated: CASSKSTGDNSPLHF.

The chain is built from TRBV30 and TRBJ1-5; TRBD1 might be the D (5 bases). Trimming shortened V by 1 base and J by 4 bases, and 17 bases separated the two germline ends. The CDR3 loop spans 16 amino acids. CDR1 is GTSNPN and CDR2 is SVGIG in the germline V gene (reference sequence). In DNA, the CDR3 is TGTGCCTGGAGTGCAGTCTTCGCCGGGGCTAATCAGCCCCAGCATTTT. Amino acids: CAWSAVFAGANQPQHF.

This clone was seen only a few times. The same CDR3 can be traced to other DNA sequences in this sample. V usage is TRBV7-8 and J usage is TRBJ2-7; D remains ambiguous. Trimming left V 1 base short and J 2 bases short, with 3 bases between. The CDR3 loop spans 12 amino acids. CDR1 is SGHVS and CDR2 is FQNEAQ in the germline V gene. CDR3 sequence reads: CASSLGAYEQYF. The CDR3 region has the DNA TGTGCCAGCAGCTTAGGGGCCTACGAGCAGTACTTC.